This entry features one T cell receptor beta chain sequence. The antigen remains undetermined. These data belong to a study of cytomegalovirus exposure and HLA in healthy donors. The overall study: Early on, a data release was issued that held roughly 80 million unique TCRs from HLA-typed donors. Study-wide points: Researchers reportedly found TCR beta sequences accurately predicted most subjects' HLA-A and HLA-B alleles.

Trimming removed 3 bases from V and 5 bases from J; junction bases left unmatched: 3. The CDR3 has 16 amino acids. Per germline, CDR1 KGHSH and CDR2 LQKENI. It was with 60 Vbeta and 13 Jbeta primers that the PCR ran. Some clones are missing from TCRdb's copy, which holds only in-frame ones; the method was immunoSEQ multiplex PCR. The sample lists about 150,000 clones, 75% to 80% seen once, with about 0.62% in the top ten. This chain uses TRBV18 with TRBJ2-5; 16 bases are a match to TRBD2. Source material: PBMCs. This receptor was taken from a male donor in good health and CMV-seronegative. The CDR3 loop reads CASSPGLAGGKETQYF. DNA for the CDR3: TGTGCCAGCTCACCGGGACTAGCGGGAGGGAAGGAGACCCAGTACTTC.